This T cell receptor (beta chain) was sequenced in a study of T cell responses to AZD1222 COVID-19 vaccine. Comments on this clone: Its target is unknown.

V shed 5 bases and J shed 6 bases, with 14 bases lying between them. There are 14 residues in the CDR3. The germline V gene encodes CDR1 MDHEN and CDR2 SYDVKM. Assay: immunoSEQ multiplex PCR; the TCRdb copy retains only in-frame clones and omits some. The sample lists fewer than 75,000 clones, over 80% seen once, with 6.3% in the top ten. Points from the study as a whole: Repertoire sampling happened only post peak T cell response. Rises in breadth and depth of Spike-specific TCRs came after two AZD1222 doses. Unmutated variant regions are reportedly targeted by nearly half of spike-specific TCRs. Baseline serostatus was positive in only six AZD1222 recipients.

The TCR sequence derives from an adult who received the MenACWY meningococcal vaccine as a control. Sample: peripheral blood, taken 28 days after the second dose of the MenACWY control vaccine. The genes are TRBV28 and TRBJ2-1, with D tentatively TRBD1 (5 bases). The CDR3 DNA follows: TGTGCCAGCAGTCCCCCCGGACAACTCAATGAGCAGTTCTTC. Its translation is CASSPPGQLNEQFF.